This T cell receptor (beta chain) was sequenced in a study of PD-1 blockade in mismatch repair-deficient tumors. Overall study findings and caveats: Tumor-resident clones, often absent from pretreatment blood, expanded after pembrolizumab and then contracted.

Points on this clone: The antigen is unknown. This specimen includes other DNA sequences encoding the same CDR3.

Germline-derived CDR1 and CDR2 are SGHRS and YFSETQ. Trimming stripped 4 bases from V and 2 bases from J, with 5 bases between. The CDR3 is 12 amino acids. TCRdb keeps only in-frame clones here, not all; method: immunoSEQ multiplex PCR. The sample shows about 79,000 clones, approximately 81% of them seen only once. The rearrangement uses TRBV5-1 and TRBJ2-3; D remains unclear. The sample was peripheral blood, taken 44 weeks after starting pembrolizumab. This receptor was taken from an adult with mismatch repair-deficient cancer. CDR3 loop: CASSLYTDTQYF. The CDR3 bases are TGCGCCAGCAGCCTATACACAGATACGCAGTATTTT.